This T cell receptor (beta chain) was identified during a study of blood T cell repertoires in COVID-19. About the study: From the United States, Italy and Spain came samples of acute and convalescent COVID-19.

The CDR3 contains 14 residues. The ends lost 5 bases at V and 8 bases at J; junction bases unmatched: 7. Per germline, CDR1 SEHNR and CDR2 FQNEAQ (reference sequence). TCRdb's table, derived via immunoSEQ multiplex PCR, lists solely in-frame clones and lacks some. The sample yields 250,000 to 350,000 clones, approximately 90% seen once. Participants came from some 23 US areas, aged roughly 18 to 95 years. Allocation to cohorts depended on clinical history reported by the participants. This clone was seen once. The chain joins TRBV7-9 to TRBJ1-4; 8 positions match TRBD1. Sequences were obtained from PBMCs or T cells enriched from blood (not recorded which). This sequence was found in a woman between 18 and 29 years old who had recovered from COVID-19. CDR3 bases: TGTGCCAGCAGCCGCGACAGGGGATGGGAAAAACTGTTTTTT. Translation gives CASSRDRGWEKLFF.